One T cell receptor (beta chain) is described in this entry. Its ends do not fully match the called genes, so a read error is possible. A primer matching the constant region was used to make TCR beta cDNA from 500 to 650 ng of total RNA. For TCR beta, libraries were produced by three nested multiplex PCR rounds using slightly modified ARM-PCR. Each of the first two PCR rounds ran around 10 cycles with TRBV1-TRBV30 forward and C-beta reverse primers. Each CDR3 protein gets one entry after TCRdb re-called the multiplex PCR reads with MiXCR. In the table there are some 22,000 distinct CDR3 sequences, 60% to 80% of which are singletons. This CDR3 is 16 amino acids long. Germline V lookup: CDR1 SQVTM, CDR2 ANQGSEA. Taking about 18-32 mg of unsorted bulk tissue, the authors co-extracted RNA and DNA. This specimen comes from a study of tumor-infiltrating lymphocytes in primary liver carcinoma.

Sequences were obtained from liver tumor tissue from sampling region 5. Subset meaning: tumor region T5, tumor centre. The genes are TRBV29-1 and TRBJ1-2, with TRBD1 matching over 7 bases. This TCR came from a woman aged 25 to 39 with primary liver carcinoma and hepatitis B virus infection. CDR3 nucleotides: TGTAACGTTGTAAATTTTAGACAGGGAATACTCTATGGCTACACCTTC. As protein: CNVVNFRQGILYGYTF.